The present entry profiles one T cell receptor beta chain with its context. Its antigen is currently unknown. The data derive from a study of a mutant IDH1 vaccine in newly diagnosed glioma. Described time point: week 11, during vaccination. Each vaccine dose was 300 ug of mutant IDH1 20-mer peptide, with topical imiquimod. The table came from immunoSEQ multiplex PCR; TCRdb's copy has only in-frame clones and leaves some out. The sample shows around 31,000 clones, roughly 78% of them seen only once. This CDR3 has 19 residues. The germline V and J ends were trimmed by 1 base and 5 bases, with 24 bases remaining between them. Germline CDR1 reads SNHLY; CDR2 reads FYNNEI.

The chain employs TRBV2 and TRBJ1-3; possibly TRBD1 for D (5 bases). The TCR comes from a man aged 25-40 years with glioma. The source was PBMCs, collected from a glioma patient whose treatment included an IDH1 peptide vaccine. CDR3 sequence reads: CASSEGGVGNGLIRNTIYF. DNA of the CDR3: TGTGCCAGCAGTGAAGGGGGGGTGGGGAACGGGTTGATTCGAAACACCATATATTTT.